This T cell receptor beta chain emerged from a study of T cell changes during pregnancy in multiple sclerosis. Only in-frame clones appear in the TCRdb table, and some are missing; sequencing was by immunoSEQ multiplex PCR. The sample lists roughly 39,000 clones; 85% to 95% were seen once. The count of this clone is one. This clonotype was obtained from a female donor in good health, enrolled as a control in a pregnancy study. The sample was CD4+ T cells from peripheral blood mononuclear cells, taken after pregnancy.

The CDR3, as DNA: TGCGCCAGCAGCTTGGTTCCGGGGGACTATGGCTACACCTTC. Translating it yields CASSLVPGDYGYTF. This sequence joins TRBV5-1 and TRBJ1-2, with D perhaps TRBD1 (5 bases). Germline V lookup: CDR1 SGHRS, CDR2 YFSETQ. Trimming took 0 bases from V and 3 from J, leaving 9 bases between them. The CDR3 has 14 residues.